Below, 4 T cell receptor beta chains from the same sample are listed, as sequenced in a study of T cells in Graves' hyperthyroidism and ophthalmopathy. Researchers amplified the TCR beta CDR3 regions from RNA transcripts. First-round RT-PCR with HTBI primers amplified the TCR CDR3 region. Via MiXCR, TCRdb re-called the multiplex PCR reads, giving one row per CDR3 protein. The sample holds over 700,000 distinct CDR3 sequences, 15% to 20% seen once. Source material: blood. The receptors shown here come from a woman aged 50 to 60 with Graves' hyperthyroidism that later progressed to Graves' ophthalmopathy.

This chain uses TRBV7-9 with TRBJ1-5, with D perhaps TRBD1 (5 bases). The CDR3 covers 15 residues. V lost 2 bases and J lost 7, with 15 bases in between. In germline, CDR1 is SEHNR, CDR2 FQNEAQ (reference sequence). The CDR3 nucleotides read TGTGCCAGCAGCTTATATCAGGGTTCGGCGCAGCCCCAGCATTTT. Translating it yields CASSLYQGSAQPQHF. Drawing the rest from reference TRBV7-9 and TRBJ1-5, the complete variable domain is DTGVSQNPRHKITKRGQNVTFRCDPISEHNRLYWYRQTLGQGPEFLTYFQNEAQLEKSRLLSDRFSAERPKGSFSTLEIQRTEQGDSAMYLCASSLYQGSAQPQHFGDGTRLSIL.

V and J are TRBV6-5 and TRBJ1-6; D ambiguous. Germline V gene data show CDR1 as MNHEY and CDR2 as SVGAGI. This CDR3 has 15 residues. V lost 0 bases and J lost 5, with 8 bases in between. Here the CDR3 reads CASSYSGNHNSPLHF. Written as DNA, the CDR3 is TGTGCCAGCAGTTACTCGGGGAACCATAATTCACCCCTCCACTTT.

J is TRBJ1-4 and V is TRBV7-9, with D maybe TRBD1 (6 bases). The CDR3 runs to 15 residues. CDR1 and CDR2 (germline): SEHNR, FQNEAQ (reference sequence). The V end was cut by 1 base, the J end by 10 bases, with 16 bases between. The CDR3 loop is CASSLGGTRGGKLFF. The CDR3 DNA sequence: TGTGCCAGCAGCTTAGGGGGGACACGGGGCGGAAAACTGTTTTTT.

This clonotype was seen at least ten times. V usage is TRBV5-1 and J usage is TRBJ1-2, with D perhaps TRBD1 (5 bases). Germline V gene data show CDR1 as SGHRS and CDR2 as YFSETQ. The CDR3 runs 14 residues. V was shortened by 6 bases and J by 8 bases, with 20 bases between the two germline ends. CDR3 sequence (DNA): TGCGCCAGCACGTCGGGACCTCAAGATAAGGGCTACACCTTC. This gives the protein CASTSGPQDKGYTF.